This is a list of T cell receptor beta chains from one sample in a study of T cell clones after liver transplantation. Assay: immunoSEQ multiplex PCR; the TCRdb copy retains only in-frame clones and omits some. The table includes 25,000 to 35,000 clones, over 85% detected once. The input for sequencing was CD8+ T cells from blood, taken 12 months after liver transplant. The origin of the receptors is a human patient who received a liver transplant. T cells may partly derive from the graft donor. Both conserved end residues are part of each CDR3. The order of the fields is J gene, D gene, clone size, V gene, CDR3 protein, CDR3 DNA. D genes are given only for firm matches. Clone size is given for some rows only: seen once, a few or many times, or a class if the clone is expanded.

TRBJ1-3,NA,NA,TRBV6-5,CASGDRAGNTIYF,TGTGCCAGCGGCGACCGGGCTGGAAACACCATATATTTT
TRBJ1-2,TRBD1,once,TRBV13,CASSLGPGTAYGYTF,TGTGCCAGCAGCTTAGGTCCCGGGACAGCTTATGGCTACACCTTC
TRBJ2-1,TRBD2,NA,TRBV2,CASPHEAGPAPNEQFF,TGTGCCAGCCCACATGAAGCGGGGCCGGCCCCCAATGAGCAGTTCTTC
TRBJ2-1,TRBD2,NA,TRBV6-4,CASSDFTSEINEQFF,TGTGCCAGCAGTGATTTTACTAGCGAGATCAATGAGCAGTTCTTC
TRBJ2-5,NA,NA,TRBV29-1,CSVVFAIETQYF,TGCAGCGTTGTCTTCGCGATAGAGACCCAGTACTTC
TRBJ2-3,TRBD2,NA,TRBV11-2,CASSFAGADTQYF,TGTGCCAGCAGCTTTGCGGGAGCAGATACGCAGTATTTT
TRBJ2-1,NA,NA,TRBV7-9,CASSHPKWGPFNEQFF,TGTGCCAGCAGTCACCCAAAGTGGGGCCCCTTTAATGAGCAGTTCTTC
TRBJ2-3,TRBD2,NA,TRBV4-1,CASSQDQSSGSTDTQYF,TGCGCCAGCAGCCAAGATCAGTCTAGCGGGAGTACAGATACGCAGTATTTT
TRBJ2-7,TRBD1,NA,TRBV28,CASSPDRDTRYEQYF,TGTGCCAGCAGCCCGGACAGGGACACCCGCTACGAGCAGTACTTC
TRBJ1-2,NA,NA,TRBV11-2,CASSLDPNYGYTF,TGTGCCAGCAGCTTGGACCCTAACTATGGCTACACCTTC
TRBJ2-3,TRBD2,once,TRBV27,CASSSPGLGADTQYF,TGTGCCAGCAGTTCTCCGGGACTAGGGGCAGATACGCAGTATTTT
TRBJ2-3,NA,NA,TRBV27,CASSPLPGPSTDTQYF,TGTGCCAGCAGTCCCCTGCCCGGACCCTCGACAGATACGCAGTATTTT
TRBJ1-5,NA,NA,TRBV19,CASTTRQDFYSNQPQHF,TGTGCCAGTACCACACGACAGGACTTCTATAGCAATCAGCCCCAGCATTTT
TRBJ1-1,TRBD1,NA,TRBV29-1,CSVEDRGDVYTEAFF,TGCAGCGTTGAGGACAGGGGAGATGTGTACACTGAAGCTTTCTTT
TRBJ1-5,NA,NA,TRBV6-5,CASSYLGQSQPQHF,TGTGCCAGCAGTTACCTCGGACAGTCACAGCCCCAGCATTTT
TRBJ1-5,TRBD1,NA,TRBV9,CASSPEDRSSSNQPQHF,TGTGCCAGCAGCCCTGAGGACAGGTCCTCTAGCAATCAGCCCCAGCATTTT
TRBJ2-1,TRBD2,NA,TRBV4-3,CASSRLTSGTNEQFF,TGCGCCAGCAGCCGTCTGACTAGCGGGACTAATGAGCAGTTCTTC
TRBJ2-5,NA,NA,TRBV6-1,CASSAVGAGFRETQYF,TGTGCCAGCAGTGCGGTAGGAGCGGGTTTTCGAGAGACCCAGTACTTC
TRBJ2-3,TRBD1,NA,TRBV7-6,CASRRDRGSTDTQYF,TGTGCCAGCAGAAGAGACAGGGGGAGCACAGATACGCAGTATTTT
TRBJ2-7,TRBD1,NA,TRBV5-6,CASSLTGTGSYEQYF,TGTGCCAGCAGCTTGACCGGGACAGGGTCCTACGAGCAGTACTTC
TRBJ2-5,NA,NA,TRBV29-1,CSVEEWEQETQYF,TGCAGCGTTGAAGAGTGGGAGCAAGAGACCCAGTACTTC
TRBJ2-7,NA,NA,TRBV12-5,CASGLDLQVEQYF,TGTGCTAGTGGTTTGGACTTACAAGTCGAGCAGTACTTC
TRBJ2-7,NA,once,TRBV9,CASSVGGTGVYEQYF,TGTGCCAGCAGCGTAGGTGGGACGGGGGTCTACGAGCAGTACTTC
TRBJ2-1,NA,NA,TRBV9,CASSLSDNEQFF,TGTGCCAGCAGCCTCTCCGACAATGAGCAGTTCTTC
TRBJ2-2,NA,NA,TRBV12-5,CASGLDIGDGELFF,TGTGCTAGTGGTTTGGACATTGGGGACGGGGAGCTGTTTTTT
TRBJ1-4,NA,NA,TRBV9,CASSVGGDEKLFF,TGTGCCAGCAGCGTAGGGGGAGATGAAAAACTGTTTTTT
TRBJ1-2,NA,NA,TRBV5-6,CASSLGSGFSGYTF,TGTGCCAGCAGCTTGGGGTCAGGGTTCTCTGGCTACACCTTC
TRBJ2-7,NA,NA,TRBV6-6,CASLQPEKGYEQYF,TGTGCCAGTCTGCAACCTGAAAAGGGCTACGAGCAGTACTTC
TRBJ2-7,TRBD1,NA,TRBV27,CASSPTRDRDEQYF,TGTGCCAGCAGTCCGACCAGGGACAGGGACGAGCAGTACTTC
TRBJ2-1,NA,NA,TRBV27,CASSFPGNEQFF,TGTGCCAGCAGTTTCCCTGGGAATGAGCAGTTCTTC
TRBJ2-7,NA,NA,TRBV5-5,CASSLGAGYEQYF,TGTGCCAGCAGCTTGGGGGCGGGCTACGAGCAGTACTTC
TRBJ2-1,NA,NA,TRBV29-1,CSVELASGVSSYNEQFF,TGCAGCGTTGAACTAGCGTCGGGAGTCTCCTCCTACAATGAGCAGTTCTTC
TRBJ2-1,NA,NA,TRBV10-3,CAISEAGMYNEQFF,TGTGCCATCAGTGAGGCAGGGATGTACAATGAGCAGTTCTTC
TRBJ2-7,TRBD2,NA,TRBV27,CASSTSGPTYEQYF,TGTGCCAGCAGTACTAGCGGCCCGACCTACGAGCAGTACTTC
TRBJ1-1,NA,NA,TRBV19,CASSMAGTLNTEAFF,TGTGCCAGTAGTATGGCGGGGACCCTGAACACTGAAGCTTTCTTT
TRBJ2-3,NA,NA,TRBV28,CASSFRLTDTQYF,TGTGCCAGCAGTTTCAGGCTCACAGATACGCAGTATTTT
TRBJ2-7,TRBD1,NA,TRBV11-3,CASSEYRGTGGYEQYF,TGTGCCAGCAGTGAATATCGGGGGACAGGGGGCTACGAGCAGTACTTC
TRBJ2-5,NA,NA,TRBV4-1,CASSPTGGETQYF,TGCGCCAGCAGCCCGACGGGCGGGGAGACCCAGTACTTC
TRBJ2-7,NA,NA,TRBV28,CASSFTGRNYEQYF,TGTGCCAGCAGTTTTACAGGGAGGAACTACGAGCAGTACTTC
TRBJ2-1,TRBD2,NA,TRBV25-1,CASSEWASGIMSYNEQFF,TGTGCCAGCAGTGAATGGGCTAGCGGGATTATGAGCTACAATGAGCAGTTCTTC
TRBJ2-1,NA,NA,TRBV5-1,CASSPGAYGIYNEQFF,TGCGCCAGCAGCCCGGGAGCGTACGGTATTTACAATGAGCAGTTCTTC
TRBJ1-2,NA,NA,TRBV10-3,CAISDLSPTKGYTF,TGTGCCATCAGTGATCTTTCACCTACGAAGGGCTACACCTTC
TRBJ2-3,TRBD2,NA,TRBV5-1,CASSEGTLAGAIDTQYF,TGCGCCAGCAGCGAGGGAACTCTAGCGGGAGCTATAGATACGCAGTATTTT
TRBJ1-4,NA,NA,TRBV28,CASSSTRTVGKLFF,TGTGCCAGCAGCTCCACTCGGACAGTCGGAAAACTGTTTTTT
TRBJ1-3,NA,few,TRBV9,CASSVAWDRDISGNTIYF,TGTGCCAGCAGCGTAGCGTGGGACCGGGACATCTCTGGAAACACCATATATTTT
TRBJ2-5,NA,NA,TRBV7-2,CASSLNSQETQYF,TGTGCCAGCAGCTTAAACAGTCAAGAGACCCAGTACTTC
TRBJ2-3,NA,NA,TRBV27,CASTGGPDTQYF,TGTGCCAGCACGGGGGGCCCAGATACGCAGTATTTT
TRBJ2-3,NA,NA,TRBV9,CASSVDGVSLDTQYF,TGTGCCAGCAGCGTAGACGGGGTATCCCTCGATACGCAGTATTTT
TRBJ2-7,TRBD1,NA,TRBV14,CASSQGQGPYEQYF,TGTGCCAGCAGCCAAGGACAGGGGCCCTACGAGCAGTACTTC
TRBJ2-1,NA,NA,TRBV5-1,CASRPGQEYNEQFF,TGCGCCAGCAGACCGGGACAAGAATACAATGAGCAGTTCTTC
TRBJ2-4,TRBD2,once,TRBV9,CASSAGTSGRQYF,TGTGCCAGCAGCGCCGGGACTAGCGGGCGTCAGTACTTC
TRBJ2-7,TRBD1,NA,TRBV9,CASSVGQGNEQYF,TGTGCCAGCAGCGTAGGACAGGGGAACGAGCAGTACTTC
TRBJ1-1,TRBD1,once,TRBV9,CASSTIGGQNTEAFF,TGTGCCAGCAGCACAATAGGGGGCCAGAACACTGAAGCTTTCTTT
TRBJ2-1,NA,NA,TRBV4-2,CASSQAVNEQFF,TGTGCCAGCAGCCAAGCAGTGAATGAGCAGTTCTTC
TRBJ2-3,NA,NA,TRBV9,CASSTGSHGDTQYF,TGTGCCAGCAGTACAGGGAGCCATGGGGATACGCAGTATTTT